The 23 T cell receptor beta chains below all came from one sample that was sequenced in a study of cytomegalovirus exposure and HLA in healthy donors. Researchers ran the PCR with 60 Vbeta and 13 Jbeta primers. Some clones are missing from TCRdb's copy, which holds only in-frame ones; the method was immunoSEQ multiplex PCR. The sample consists of under 300,000 clones, about 93% of them appearing once. The sample was PBMCs. The receptors were gathered from a girl aged 2 to 9 in good health and CMV-seronegative.

This chain links TRBV14 with TRBJ1-3; D uncertain. The V and J ends lost 1 base and 4 bases respectively, with 5 bases between them. The length of the CDR3 is 13 residues. Germline V gene lookup returns CDR1 SGHDN and CDR2 FVKESK. The CDR3 loop is CASSQVSGNTIYF. CDR3 DNA sequence: TGTGCCAGCAGCCAAGTAAGCGGAAACACCATATATTTT.

This clone was seen only once. The J gene is TRBJ2-5, the V gene TRBV10-2, with 11 bases matching TRBD2. Gene TRBJ2-7 matches the end of the DNA better, so the J call may be wrong. This CDR3 is 14 amino acids long. CDR1 and CDR2 from the germline V gene are WSHSY and SAAADI. The CDR3 nucleotides are TGCGCCAGCAGTGAGACTAGCGGGAGTTACGAGCAGTACTTC. Translating gives CASSETSGSYEQYF.

V gene TRBV7-9 combines with J gene TRBJ1-1, with 8 positions matching TRBD1. Germline CDR1 and CDR2: SEHNR and FQNEAQ (reference sequence). The trim removed 5 bases at V and 0 bases at J, leaving 2 bases unmatched. The CDR3 covers 14 residues. The CDR3 here is CASSPDRVNTEAFF. CDR3 DNA: TGTGCCAGCAGCCCGGACAGGGTGAACACTGAAGCTTTCTTT.

The gene calls are TRBV10-1 and TRBJ2-1; 12 nucleotides line up with TRBD2. Trimming at V came to 5 bases and at J to 5 bases, leaving 4 bases not matched to a gene. This CDR3 contains 15 residues. Germline CDR1 and CDR2: WNHNN and SYGVQD (reference sequence). The CDR3 here is CASSRLAGDNNEQFF. CDR3 DNA sequence: TGCGCCAGCAGTAGACTAGCGGGGGATAACAATGAGCAGTTCTTC.

The V gene is TRBV15, the J gene TRBJ1-2, with 9 bases that match TRBD1. The CDR3 extends over 16 amino acids. The germline CDR1 and CDR2 sequences are LNHNV and YYDKDF (reference sequence). V lost 4 bases to trimming and J lost 2 bases; unmatched junction nucleotides: 8. The CDR3 DNA is TGTGCCACCAGCACCGTTACAGGGGGCAAGAACTATGGCTACACCTTC. Translated, it gives CATSTVTGGKNYGYTF.

This chain links TRBV6-5 with TRBJ2-5; 8 positions match TRBD2. This CDR3 has 14 amino acids. CDR1 MNHEY and CDR2 SVGAGI come from the germline V gene. V lost 6 bases and J lost 11; bases outside the gene matches: 14. The CDR3 here is CASSDAGTRLEQYF. The CDR3 nucleotides read TGTGCCAGCAGCGACGCCGGGACTAGGCTTGAGCAGTACTTC.

The chain employs TRBV9 and TRBJ1-2; 7 bases are a match to TRBD1. CDR3 length equals 16 residues. From germline, CDR1 is SGDLS and CDR2 YYNGEE. The V gene end was trimmed by 3 bases and the J gene end by 0 bases; junction bases not matched to a gene: 8. DNA for the CDR3: TGTGCCAGCAGCGACGGGACAGACAAAGCTAACTATGGCTACACCTTC. This gives the protein CASSDGTDKANYGYTF.

The gene calls are TRBV5-1 and TRBJ2-3; TRBD2 matches at 8 bases. Germline CDR1 and CDR2: SGHRS and YFSETQ. V shed 4 bases, J shed 5 bases, and the junction held 12 bases outside the gene matches. The CDR3 covers 16 residues. CDR3 region: CASSQGWSGSVDTQYF. The DNA of the CDR3 is TGCGCCAGCAGCCAGGGTTGGAGCGGGAGCGTAGATACGCAGTATTTT.

The gene calls are TRBV9 and TRBJ1-2; maybe TRBD1 (6 bases). V dropped 1 base and J dropped 4 bases, with 17 bases sitting between them. The germline V gene has CDR1 SGDLS and CDR2 YYNGEE. This CDR3 comprises 16 residues. The CDR3 region is CASSVREGVQVYGYTF. CDR3 DNA sequence: TGTGCCAGCAGCGTAAGAGAGGGGGTACAGGTCTATGGCTACACCTTC.

The chain uses TRBV27 and TRBJ2-7; D possibly corresponds to TRBD2 (6 bases). Trimming left V 5 bases short and J 0 bases short, with 17 bases between. The CDR3 covers 16 residues. Germline CDR1 and CDR2: MNHEY and SMNVEV (reference sequence). The CDR3 region has the DNA TGTGCCAGCAGTCCGAAGCCGCTAGCGAGCTCCTACGAGCAGTACTTC. This gives the protein CASSPKPLASSYEQYF.

The genes are TRBV10-1 and TRBJ2-1, with D possibly TRBD2 on 5 matching bases. CDR3 length: 12 amino acids. V lost 3 bases and J lost 10, with 10 bases in between. The germline gives CDR1 WNHNN, CDR2 SYGVQD (reference sequence). CDR3 residues: CASSDGGSEQFF. The CDR3 region has the DNA TGCGCCAGCAGTGATGGAGGATCGGAGCAGTTCTTC.

The chain combines TRBV11-2 with TRBJ2-4; TRBD1 matches 9 bases. This CDR3 is built from 12 residues. Germline CDR1 and CDR2: SGHAT and FQNNGV. Trimming at V came to 3 bases and at J to 9 bases, leaving 0 bases not matched to a gene. For the CDR3, the DNA is TGTGCCAGCAGCTTGACAGGGGGCATTCAGTACTTC. As protein: CASSLTGGIQYF.

V usage is TRBV29-1 and J usage is TRBJ1-1; TRBD1 agrees at 7 bases. The CDR3 spans 13 residues. CDR1 SQVTM and CDR2 ANQGSEA come from the germline V gene. The V gene end was trimmed by 7 bases and the J gene end by 0 bases; junction bases not matched to a gene: 5. CDR3 sequence: CSAPRGLNTEAFF. In DNA, the CDR3 is TGCAGCGCCCCCAGGGGGTTGAACACTGAAGCTTTCTTT.

This rearrangement joins TRBV5-4 to TRBJ2-7, with 7 nucleotides matching TRBD1. The V segment lost 2 bases and the J segment 3 bases; nucleotides outside the gene matches: 2. Germline V gene sequence: CDR1 SGHNT, CDR2 YYREEE (reference sequence). The CDR3 covers 13 residues. The CDR3 DNA follows: TGTGCCAGCAGCTTCACAGGGGACTACGAGCAGTACTTC. Encoded protein: CASSFTGDYEQYF.

The chain joins TRBV7-9 to TRBJ2-3; 8 nucleotides line up with TRBD2. Germline V gene data show CDR1 as SEHNR and CDR2 as FQNEAQ (reference sequence). The ends lost 5 bases at V and 14 bases at J; junction bases unmatched: 12. The CDR3 runs 13 residues. In DNA form, the CDR3 reads TGTGCCAGCAGCGGGGTCTGGCGGGAGGCTCCGTATTTT. As protein: CASSGVWREAPYF.

The CDR3 region is CASSLGDSLDEAFF. The CDR3 nucleotides read TGCGCCAGCAGCTTGGGTGACAGCCTAGATGAAGCTTTCTTT. The V and J genes are TRBV5-1 and TRBJ1-1, with a weak D call TRBD1 (5 bases). Per the germline V gene, CDR1 is SGHRS and CDR2 is YFSETQ. V lost 0 bases and J lost 7, with 13 bases in between. This CDR3 comprises 14 residues.

The chain uses TRBV5-1 and TRBJ2-3; D remains ambiguous. The CDR3 consists of 14 residues. V was clipped by 0 bases and J by 6 bases, with 11 bases between them. Germline lookup yields CDR1 SGHRS and CDR2 YFSETQ. The CDR3 DNA sequence: TGCGCCAGCAGCTTGGGCCCGACTTTTGATACGCAGTATTTT. Residues: CASSLGPTFDTQYF.

The rearrangement uses TRBV7-2 and TRBJ2-7, with TRBD2 matching 7 bases. CDR1 and CDR2 from the germline V gene are SGHTA and FQGNSA. This CDR3 comprises 15 residues. V lost 1 base and J lost 2; bases outside the gene matches: 5. The CDR3 loop is CASSLGSSGTYEQYF. The CDR3 region has the DNA TGTGCCAGCAGCTTAGGCTCTAGCGGCACCTACGAGCAGTACTTC.

This sequence joins TRBV6-5 and TRBJ2-1; 11 nucleotides match TRBD1. Germline-derived CDR1 and CDR2 are MNHEY and SVGAGI. The V and J ends lost 0 bases and 5 bases, in that order; junction bases with no gene match: 3. The CDR3 contains 16 residues. The CDR3 sequence is CASSYSMGQGDNEQFF. CDR3 nucleotide sequence: TGTGCCAGCAGTTACTCGATGGGACAGGGGGACAATGAGCAGTTCTTC.

On this clone: The junction does not match germline at one end; this may be a read error. The rearrangement links TRBV7-9 to TRBJ2-1; a possible D gene is TRBD1 (7 bases). This CDR3 has 15 amino acids. Looked up from germline, CDR1 is SEHNR and CDR2 is FQNEAQ (reference sequence). The CDR3 nucleotides are TGTGCCAGCAGCCCCAGGGAGGAAGGGGGCAATGGGCAGTTCTTC. Residues: CASSPREEGGNGQFF.

The DNA for the CDR3 is TGTGCCAGCAGCCCCCAACCGGGACTAAAGACGGGGGAGCAGTACTTC. Translating gives CASSPQPGLKTGEQYF. This chain uses TRBV7-8 with TRBJ2-7; TRBD2 matches 7 bases. After removal of 5 bases from V and 7 bases from J, the junction contained 17 bases not matched to a gene. The CDR3 covers 16 residues. The germline CDR1 and CDR2 sequences are SGHVS and FQNEAQ.

The genes are TRBV28 and TRBJ2-2; 8 bases align to TRBD1. Germline-derived CDR1 and CDR2 are MDHEN and SYDVKM. Trimming cost V 4 bases and J 1 base; bases outside gene matches: 8. The CDR3 length is 17 residues. In nucleotides, the CDR3 is TGTGCCAGCAGTTCTGAACCCGGGACAGGGAACACCGGGGAGCTGTTTTTT. Amino acids: CASSSEPGTGNTGELFF.

Here the CDR3 reads CASSPSRGSPLHF. The DNA for the CDR3 is TGTGCCAGCAGCCCAAGCAGGGGTTCACCCCTCCACTTT. The chain links TRBV7-9 to TRBJ1-6; possibly TRBD1 for D (6 bases). Germline CDR1 is SEHNR and CDR2 is FQNEAQ (reference sequence). V was trimmed by 5 bases and J by 9 bases, leaving 11 bases between them. This CDR3 is 13 amino acids long.